This T cell receptor beta chain was profiled in a study of identifying expanded T cells in peripheral blood. Study results and limitations: Variance in clone template counts between two-week samples significantly increased with total template count across all healthy donors. Technical replicates showed 0.9 to 1.5 changed clones; two weeks about 16.4; four weeks 19.

With 1 base clipped from V and 2 bases from J, the junction kept 1 base outside the gene matches. CDR3 length: 14 residues. Germline values: CDR1 LGHNA, CDR2 YSLEER. Repertoires were generated with immunoSEQ multiplex PCR, while TCRdb's copy carries only in-frame clones and drops some. The repertoire holds 100,000 to 150,000 clones, around four fifths seen once, with 3.3% in the top ten. This clone has just a few counts. Its antigen is unidentified. Collection occurred without any documented infections or immune events in donors. The sample comprised blood. This clonotype was obtained from a person aged 18 to 69 in good health. The chain combines TRBV4-3 with TRBJ1-2; 7 bases fit TRBD1. The CDR3 DNA reads TGCGCCAGCAGCCAAGCGACAGGGAACTATGGCTACACCTTC. Amino acids: CASSQATGNYGYTF.